The clone carrying this T cell receptor beta chain showed up just a few times. Antigen: not known. TCRB transcripts that were expressed got sequenced, as all of the isolated RNA had been reverse transcribed. Clones were sequenced by immunoSEQ multiplex PCR, and TCRdb holds only the in-frame ones, with some missing. Of 400,000 or so clones listed, around 12% are singletons. The data stem from a study of beta chain features in type 1 diabetes. Study-level results: Among patients with Type 1 diabetes, TCRB CDR3s were moderately but significantly shorter in every one of the four CD4+ subsets. In type 1 diabetes patients, VDJ junctions had fewer insertions; deletions at these junctions were more frequent. Sampled from patients, naive, central memory and Treg TCRB repertoires appeared more similar than those sampled from healthy donors. cDNA-based sequencing might over-represent cells highly expressing TCR.

Purities over 98% were achieved in all sorted populations. The V end was cut by 4 bases, the J end by 5 bases, with 5 bases between. CDR3 size: 12 residues. The V gene's germline CDR1 is MDHEN and CDR2 SYDVKM. Specimen: naive CD4+ T cells from blood. J is TRBJ2-2 and V is TRBV28; D unclear. The sequence was collected from a woman aged 18 to 35 with type 1 diabetes. CDR3 amino acids: CASSWRTGELFF. The DNA of the CDR3 is TGTGCCAGCAGTTGGCGGACCGGGGAGCTGTTTTTT.